The clone carrying this TCR beta chain appeared a few times. The sample originates from a study of T cell repertoires in cytomegalovirus infection. As for the study in general: Public signatures in TCR beta pointed to CMV infection and matching HLA type.

TCRdb reprocessed the reads via MiXCR and lists one record per CDR3 protein. In the table there are about 450,000 distinct CDR3 sequences, 25% to 40% of which are singletons. The CDR3 extends over 19 amino acids. The junction had 17 bases not matched to a gene; V was cut back by 4 bases and J by 2 bases. The sequenced sample was PBMCs. The rearrangement uses TRBV12-3 or TRBV12-4 and TRBJ2-3, with 8 bases identical to TRBD1. This TCR was sampled from a human donor in good health (CMV status not recorded). Some clones in this sample may be carry-over from other donors' samples. As DNA, the CDR3 is TGTGCCAGCAGTTCCCAGACAGGGGCCGACCCACTGTTCACAGATACGCAGTATTTT. Protein sequence: CASSSQTGADPLFTDTQYF.